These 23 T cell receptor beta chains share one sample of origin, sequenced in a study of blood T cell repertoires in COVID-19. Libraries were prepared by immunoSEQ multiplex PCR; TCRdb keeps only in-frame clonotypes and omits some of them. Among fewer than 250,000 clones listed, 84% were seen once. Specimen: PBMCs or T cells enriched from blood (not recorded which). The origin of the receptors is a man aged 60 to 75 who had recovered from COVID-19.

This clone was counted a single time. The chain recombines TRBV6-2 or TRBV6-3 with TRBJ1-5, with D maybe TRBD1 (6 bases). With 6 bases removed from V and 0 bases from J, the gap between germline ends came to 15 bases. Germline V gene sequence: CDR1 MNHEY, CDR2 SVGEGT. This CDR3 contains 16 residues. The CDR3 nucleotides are TGTGCCAGCAGCCCTACAGGGATCTATAGCAATCAGCCCCAGCATTTT. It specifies CASSPTGIYSNQPQHF.

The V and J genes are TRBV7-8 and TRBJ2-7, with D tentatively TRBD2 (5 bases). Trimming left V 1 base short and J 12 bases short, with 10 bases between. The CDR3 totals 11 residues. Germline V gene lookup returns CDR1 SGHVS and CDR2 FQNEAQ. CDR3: CASSLVGVRYF. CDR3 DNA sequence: TGTGCCAGCAGCTTAGTCGGGGTGCGGTACTTC.

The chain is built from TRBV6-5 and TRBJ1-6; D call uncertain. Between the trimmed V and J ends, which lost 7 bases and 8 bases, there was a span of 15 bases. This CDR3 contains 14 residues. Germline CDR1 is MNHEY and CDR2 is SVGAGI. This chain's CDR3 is CASTPRKVHSPLHF. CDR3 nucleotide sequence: TGTGCCAGCACCCCCAGGAAGGTGCATTCACCCCTCCACTTT.

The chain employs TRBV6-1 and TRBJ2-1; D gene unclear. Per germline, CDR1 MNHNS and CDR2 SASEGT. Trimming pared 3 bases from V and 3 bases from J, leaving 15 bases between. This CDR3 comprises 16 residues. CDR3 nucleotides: TGTGCCAGCAGTGATTTCAGGCACCTCTACTACAATGAGCAGTTCTTC. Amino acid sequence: CASSDFRHLYYNEQFF.

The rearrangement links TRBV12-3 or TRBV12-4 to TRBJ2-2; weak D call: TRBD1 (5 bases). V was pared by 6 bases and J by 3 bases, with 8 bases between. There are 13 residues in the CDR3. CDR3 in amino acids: CASRPGYTGELFF. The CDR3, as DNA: TGTGCCAGCAGGCCAGGGTACACCGGGGAGCTGTTTTTT.

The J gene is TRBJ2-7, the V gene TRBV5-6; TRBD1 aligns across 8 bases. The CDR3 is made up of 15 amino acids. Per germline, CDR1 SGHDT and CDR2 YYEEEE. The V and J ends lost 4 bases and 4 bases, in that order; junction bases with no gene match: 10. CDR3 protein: CASSLTTGAIYEQYF. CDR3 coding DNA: TGTGCCAGCAGCCTGACGACAGGGGCGATTTACGAGCAGTACTTC.

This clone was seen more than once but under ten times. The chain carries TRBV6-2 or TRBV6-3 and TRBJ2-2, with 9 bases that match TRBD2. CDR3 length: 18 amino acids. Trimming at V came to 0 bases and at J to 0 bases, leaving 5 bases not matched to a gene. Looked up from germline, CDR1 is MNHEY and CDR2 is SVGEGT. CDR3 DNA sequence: TGTGCCAGCAGTTACTCGATAGCGGGGGAGACGAACACCGGGGAGCTGTTTTTT. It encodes CASSYSIAGETNTGELFF.

The CDR3 protein is CASQGAVETQYF. The CDR3 DNA reads TGTGCCAGTCAGGGGGCTGTCGAGACCCAGTACTTC. The rearrangement uses TRBV19 and TRBJ2-5, with 8 nucleotides matching TRBD1. V shed 8 bases, J shed 5 bases, and the junction held 4 bases outside the gene matches. The CDR3 is 12 amino acids. The germline V gene encodes CDR1 LNHDA and CDR2 SQIVND (reference sequence).

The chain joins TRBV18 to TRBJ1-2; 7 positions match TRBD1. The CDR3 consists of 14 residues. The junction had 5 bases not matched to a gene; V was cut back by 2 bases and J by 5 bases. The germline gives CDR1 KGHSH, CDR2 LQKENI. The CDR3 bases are TGTGCCAGCTCACCAAGTCAGGGGGAATATGGCTACACCTTC. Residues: CASSPSQGEYGYTF.

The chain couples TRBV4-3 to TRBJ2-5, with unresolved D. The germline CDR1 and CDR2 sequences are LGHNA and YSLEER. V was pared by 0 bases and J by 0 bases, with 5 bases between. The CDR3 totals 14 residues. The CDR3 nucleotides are TGCGCCAGCAGCCAAGACAGGTACCAAGAGACCCAGTACTTC. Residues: CASSQDRYQETQYF.

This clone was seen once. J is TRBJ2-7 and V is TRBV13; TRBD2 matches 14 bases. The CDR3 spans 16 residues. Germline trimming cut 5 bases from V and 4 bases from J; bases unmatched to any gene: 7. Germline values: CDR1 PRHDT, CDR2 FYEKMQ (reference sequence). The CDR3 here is CASSARTSGGLYEQYF. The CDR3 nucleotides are TGTGCCAGCAGCGCCCGGACTAGCGGGGGGTTATACGAGCAGTACTTC.

CDR3 protein: CATLRSGETQYF. For the CDR3, the DNA is TGTGCCACCCTCAGGAGCGGGGAGACCCAGTACTTC. V and J are TRBV7-9 and TRBJ2-5; D is possibly TRBD2 (6 bases). Trimming left V 10 bases short and J 5 bases short, with 14 bases between. Per germline, CDR1 SEHNR and CDR2 FQNEAQ (reference sequence). The CDR3 has 12 residues.

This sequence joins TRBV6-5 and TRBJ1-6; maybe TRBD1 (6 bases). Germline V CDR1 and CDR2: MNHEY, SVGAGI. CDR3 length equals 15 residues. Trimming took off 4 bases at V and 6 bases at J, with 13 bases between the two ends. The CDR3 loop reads CASSSNRAGNSPLHF. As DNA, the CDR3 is TGTGCCAGCAGTTCAAACAGGGCTGGTAATTCACCCCTCCACTTT.

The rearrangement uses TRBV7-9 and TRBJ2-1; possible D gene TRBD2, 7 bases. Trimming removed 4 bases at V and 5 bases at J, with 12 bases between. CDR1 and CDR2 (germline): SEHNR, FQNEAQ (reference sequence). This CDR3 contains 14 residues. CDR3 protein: CASSSGGIDNEQFF. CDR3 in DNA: TGTGCCAGCAGCTCGGGGGGCATAGACAATGAGCAGTTCTTC. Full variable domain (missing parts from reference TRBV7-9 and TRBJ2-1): DTGVSQNPRHKITKRGQNVTFRCDPISEHNRLYWYRQTLGQGPEFLTYFQNEAQLEKSRLLSDRFSAERPKGSFSTLEIQRTEQGDSAMYLCASSSGGIDNEQFFGPGTRLTVL.

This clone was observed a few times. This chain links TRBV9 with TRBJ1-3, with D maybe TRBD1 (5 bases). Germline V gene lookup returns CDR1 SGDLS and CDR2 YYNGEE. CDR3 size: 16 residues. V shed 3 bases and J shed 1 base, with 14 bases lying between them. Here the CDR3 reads CASSATGSGSGNTIYF. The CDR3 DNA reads TGTGCCAGCAGCGCAACGGGCTCAGGGTCTGGAAACACCATATATTTT.

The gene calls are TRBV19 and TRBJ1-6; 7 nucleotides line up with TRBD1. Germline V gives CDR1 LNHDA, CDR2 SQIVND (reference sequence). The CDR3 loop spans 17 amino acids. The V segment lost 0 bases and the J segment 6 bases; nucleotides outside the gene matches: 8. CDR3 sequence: CASSIDQSTGSNSPLHF. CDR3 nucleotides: TGTGCCAGTAGTATAGATCAGTCGACAGGGTCTAATTCACCCCTCCACTTT.

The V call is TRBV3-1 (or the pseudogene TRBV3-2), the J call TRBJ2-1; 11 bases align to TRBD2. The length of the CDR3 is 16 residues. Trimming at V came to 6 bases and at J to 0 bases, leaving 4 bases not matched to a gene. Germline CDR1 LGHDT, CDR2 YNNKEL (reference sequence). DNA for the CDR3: TGTGCCAGCAGGCTTACTAGCGGGGGCTCCTACAATGAGCAGTTCTTC. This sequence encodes CASRLTSGGSYNEQFF.

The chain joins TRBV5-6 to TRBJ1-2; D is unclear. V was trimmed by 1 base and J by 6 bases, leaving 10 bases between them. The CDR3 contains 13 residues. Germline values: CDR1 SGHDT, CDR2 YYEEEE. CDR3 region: CASSLFAGDGYTF. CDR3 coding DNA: TGTGCCAGCAGCTTGTTTGCCGGGGATGGCTACACCTTC.

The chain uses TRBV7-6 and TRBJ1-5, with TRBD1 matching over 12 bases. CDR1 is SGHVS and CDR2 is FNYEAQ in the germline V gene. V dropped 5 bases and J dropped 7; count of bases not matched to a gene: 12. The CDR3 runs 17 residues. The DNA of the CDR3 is TGTGCCAGCAGCAATAACCGGGACAGGGGGCTCGGGCAGCCCCAGCATTTT. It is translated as CASSNNRDRGLGQPQHF. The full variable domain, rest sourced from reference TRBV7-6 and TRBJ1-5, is GAGVSQSPRYKVTKRGQDVALRCDPISGHVSLYWYRQALGQGPEFLTYFNYEAQQDKSGLPNDRFSAERPEGSISTLTIQRTEQRDSAMYRCASSNNRDRGLGQPQHFGDGTRLSIL.

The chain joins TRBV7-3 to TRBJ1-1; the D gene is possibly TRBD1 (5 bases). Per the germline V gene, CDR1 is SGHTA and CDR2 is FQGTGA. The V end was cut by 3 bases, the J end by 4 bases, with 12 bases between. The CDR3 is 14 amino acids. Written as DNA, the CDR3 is TGTGCCAGCAGCTTGATCGGGGGATCCACTGAAGCTTTCTTT. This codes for CASSLIGGSTEAFF.

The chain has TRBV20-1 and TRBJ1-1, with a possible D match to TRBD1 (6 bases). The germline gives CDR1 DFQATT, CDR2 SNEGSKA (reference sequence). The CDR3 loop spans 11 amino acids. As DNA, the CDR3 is TGCAGACCTGGGGGCCGGGCTGAAGCTTTCTTT. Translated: CRPGGRAEAFF.

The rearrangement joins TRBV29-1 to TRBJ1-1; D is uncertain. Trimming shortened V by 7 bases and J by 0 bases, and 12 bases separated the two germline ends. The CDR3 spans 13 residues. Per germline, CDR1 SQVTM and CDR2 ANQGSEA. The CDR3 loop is CSAEGQMNTEAFF. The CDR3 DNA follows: TGCAGCGCCGAGGGCCAGATGAACACTGAAGCTTTCTTT.

The DNA for the CDR3 is TGTGCCAGCTCACCAGCGGGGGGGCACACAGATACGCAGTATTTT. Protein product: CASSPAGGHTDTQYF. The chain carries TRBV18 and TRBJ2-3, with 9 bases that match TRBD2. Trimming removed 2 bases from V and 2 bases from J; junction bases left unmatched: 2. The CDR3 spans 15 residues. The germline V gene encodes CDR1 KGHSH and CDR2 LQKENI.